The clone carrying this T cell receptor (beta chain) came up a few times. CDR1 is LGHNA, CDR2 YSLEER, per germline. The CDR3 runs 14 residues. Deletions cut 5 bases from V and 6 bases from J, with 15 bases between. TCRdb recomputed calls from the RT-PCR reads with MiXCR, one row per CDR3 protein. This repertoire shows roughly 620,000 distinct CDR3 sequences, around 11% found once; its top ten account for 11%. These data originate in a study of response to subunit inactivated influenza vaccine. The same sample was also studied in work on T cells expressing NK-cell markers. That study reports: cDNA encoding TCR beta was synthesized via 5'RACE template switching incorporating UMIs. It was sorted CD3+CD56-NKG2C+, CD3+CD56+NKG2C- and CD3+CD56+NKG2C+ T cells that provided the TCR beta repertoires.

The clonotype comes from a man aged 50-60 years who received an inactivated influenza vaccine. The source was PBMCs from blood, collected on the day of vaccination. The chain recombines TRBV4-3 with TRBJ2-3; TRBD2 might be the D (6 bases). The DNA of the CDR3 is TGCGCCAGCAGCACAGCCCGGGAGCCGGATACGCAGTATTTT. Translated: CASSTAREPDTQYF.